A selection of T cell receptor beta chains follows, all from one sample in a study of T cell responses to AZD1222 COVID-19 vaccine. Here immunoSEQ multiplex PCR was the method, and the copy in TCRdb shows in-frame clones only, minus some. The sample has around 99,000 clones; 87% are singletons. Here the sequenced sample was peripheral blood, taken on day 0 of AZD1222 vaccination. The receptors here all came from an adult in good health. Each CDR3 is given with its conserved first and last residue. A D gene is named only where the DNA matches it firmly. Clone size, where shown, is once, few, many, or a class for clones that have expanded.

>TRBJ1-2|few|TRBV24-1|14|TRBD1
CATSDFRGRDGYTF
TGTGCCACCAGTGACTTCAGGGGGCGGGATGGCTACACCTTC
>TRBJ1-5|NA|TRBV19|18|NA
CASSTRGQTGASNQPQHF
TGTGCCAGTAGTACCCGGGGCCAGACAGGAGCTAGCAATCAGCCCCAGCATTTT
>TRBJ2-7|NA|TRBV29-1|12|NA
CSVTDGSYEQYF
TGCAGCGTGACGGACGGGTCCTACGAGCAGTACTTC
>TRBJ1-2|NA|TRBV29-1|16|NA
CSVEGGRFGVNYGYTF
TGCAGCGTCGAGGGGGGGCGGTTTGGCGTAAACTATGGCTACACCTTC
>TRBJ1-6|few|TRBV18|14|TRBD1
CASSPDRLNSPLHF
TGTGCCAGCTCACCGGACAGGCTTAATTCACCCCTCCACTTT
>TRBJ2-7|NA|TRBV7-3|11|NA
CASSLPYEQYF
TGTGCCAGCAGCCTACCCTACGAGCAGTACTTC
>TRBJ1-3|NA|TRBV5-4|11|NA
CASSFGNTIYF
TGTGCCAGCAGCTTCGGAAACACCATATATTTT
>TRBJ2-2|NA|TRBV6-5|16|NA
CASSYGVGEVTGELFF
TGTGCCAGCAGTTACGGGGTAGGGGAGGTCACCGGGGAGCTGTTTTTT
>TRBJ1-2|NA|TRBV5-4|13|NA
CASSLEVAYGYTF
TGTGCCAGCAGCTTGGAGGTTGCTTATGGCTACACCTTC
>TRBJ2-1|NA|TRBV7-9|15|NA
CASSLAWGELDEQFF
TGTGCCAGCAGCTTAGCGTGGGGGGAGCTGGATGAGCAGTTCTTC
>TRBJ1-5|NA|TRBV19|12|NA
CASSGRGQPQHF
TGTGCCAGTAGTGGGAGGGGTCAGCCCCAGCATTTT
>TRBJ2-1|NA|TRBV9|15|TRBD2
CASTLAGAAYNEQFF
TGTGCCAGCACTTTAGCGGGAGCGGCCTACAATGAGCAGTTCTTC
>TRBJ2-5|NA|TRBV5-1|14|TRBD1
CASRTGGVEETQYF
TGCGCCAGCAGGACAGGGGGAGTAGAAGAGACCCAGTACTTC
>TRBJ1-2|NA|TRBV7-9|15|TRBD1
CASSLEGGGVSGYTF
TGTGCCAGCAGCTTAGAGGGAGGGGGCGTATCTGGCTACACCTTC
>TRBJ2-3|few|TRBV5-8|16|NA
CASSSSGTWSTDTQYF
TGTGCCAGCAGCTCTTCCGGGACCTGGAGCACAGATACGCAGTATTTT
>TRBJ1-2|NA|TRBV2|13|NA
CASSPDRAYGYTF
TGTGCCAGCAGTCCGGACCGAGCCTATGGCTACACCTTC
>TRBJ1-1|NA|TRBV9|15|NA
CASSPRRDPGVGAFF
TGTGCCAGCAGCCCCCGAAGGGACCCGGGGGTGGGAGCTTTCTTT
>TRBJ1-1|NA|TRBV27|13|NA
CATTGTTNTEAFF
TGTGCCACCACCGGGACGACGAACACTGAAGCTTTCTTT
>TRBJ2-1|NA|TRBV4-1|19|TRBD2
CASSQDLGAGGLQGDEQFF
TGCGCCAGCAGCCAAGATCTCGGAGCGGGGGGACTCCAAGGGGATGAGCAGTTCTTC
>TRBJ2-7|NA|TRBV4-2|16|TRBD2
CASSHPVVREGDEQYF
TGTGCCAGCAGCCACCCCGTGGTGCGGGAGGGCGACGAGCAGTACTTC
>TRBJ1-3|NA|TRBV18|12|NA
CASSPTGNTIYF
TGTGCCAGCTCACCCACTGGAAACACCATATATTTT
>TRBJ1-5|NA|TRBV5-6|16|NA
CASSFTATWGNQPQHF
TGTGCCAGCAGCTTTACAGCAACCTGGGGCAATCAGCCCCAGCATTTT
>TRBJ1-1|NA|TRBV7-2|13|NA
CASRQYYNTEAFF
TGTGCCAGCAGACAGTATTATAACACTGAAGCTTTCTTT
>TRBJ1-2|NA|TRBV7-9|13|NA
CASSLQDYYGYTF
TGTGCCAGCAGCTTACAGGATTACTATGGCTACACCTTC
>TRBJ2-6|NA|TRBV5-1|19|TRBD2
CASSPGRVGKSSGANVLTF
TGCGCCAGCAGCCCGGGGAGGGTAGGTAAAAGCTCTGGGGCCAACGTCCTGACTTTC
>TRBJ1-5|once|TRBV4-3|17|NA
CASSQDLSGAGNQPQHF
TGCGCCAGCAGCCAAGATCTCTCCGGGGCCGGCAATCAGCCCCAGCATTTT
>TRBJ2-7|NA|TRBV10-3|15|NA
CAISGENRYSYEQYF
TGTGCCATCAGTGGGGAAAACAGATATTCCTACGAGCAGTACTTC
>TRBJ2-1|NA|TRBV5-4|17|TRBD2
CASSFLLAGRPYNEQFF
TGTGCCAGCAGCTTTTTACTAGCGGGGCGACCCTACAATGAGCAGTTCTTC
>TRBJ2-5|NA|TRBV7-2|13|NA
CASSPGGVETQYF
TGTGCCAGCAGCCCCGGAGGTGTGGAGACCCAGTACTTC
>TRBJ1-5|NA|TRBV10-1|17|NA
CASSDGGWLNSNQPQHF
TGCGCCAGCAGTGATGGGGGGTGGCTAAATAGCAATCAGCCCCAGCATTTT
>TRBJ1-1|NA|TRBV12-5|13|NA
CASGLNQNTEAFF
TGTGCTAGTGGTTTGAATCAGAACACTGAAGCTTTCTTT
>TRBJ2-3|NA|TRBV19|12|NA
CASSQSTDTQYF
TGTGCCAGTAGTCAAAGCACAGATACGCAGTATTTT
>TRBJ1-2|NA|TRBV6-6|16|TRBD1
CASSYSGTGGIYGYTF
TGTGCCAGCAGTTACTCCGGGACAGGGGGCATCTATGGCTACACCTTC
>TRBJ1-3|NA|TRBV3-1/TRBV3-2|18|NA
CASSQGGGTPYSGNTIYF
TGTGCCAGCAGCCAAGGTGGAGGGACTCCGTACTCTGGAAACACCATATATTTT
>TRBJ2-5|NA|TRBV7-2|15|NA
CASSLGPGSGETQYF
TGTGCCAGCAGCTTAGGACCGGGATCCGGCGAGACCCAGTACTTC
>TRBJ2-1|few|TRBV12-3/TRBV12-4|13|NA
CASSFGREIEQFF
TGTGCCAGCAGTTTTGGCAGGGAGATTGAGCAGTTCTTC
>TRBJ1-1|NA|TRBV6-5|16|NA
CASSYSQGSIGTEAFF
TGTGCCAGCAGTTACTCCCAGGGATCAATCGGGACTGAAGCTTTCTTT
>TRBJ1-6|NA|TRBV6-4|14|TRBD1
CASSEGTGNSPLHF
TGTGCCAGCAGTGAGGGGACAGGGAATTCACCCCTCCACTTT
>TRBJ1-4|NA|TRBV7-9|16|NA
CASSLKIGAKDEKLFF
TGTGCCAGCAGCTTAAAAATCGGGGCCAAAGATGAAAAACTGTTTTTT
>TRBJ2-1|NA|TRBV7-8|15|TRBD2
CASSPISGSAVEQFF
TGTGCCAGCAGCCCCATTAGCGGGAGTGCGGTTGAGCAGTTCTTC
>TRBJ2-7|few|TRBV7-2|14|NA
CASSLSARSYEQYF
TGTGCCAGCAGCTTATCAGCCCGGTCCTACGAGCAGTACTTC
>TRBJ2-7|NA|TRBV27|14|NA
CASSLAGASYEQYF
TGTGCCAGCAGTTTAGCGGGGGCATCCTACGAGCAGTACTTC
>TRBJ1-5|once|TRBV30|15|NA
CAWSMTELSNQPQHF
TGTGCCTGGAGTATGACAGAACTTAGCAATCAGCCCCAGCATTTT
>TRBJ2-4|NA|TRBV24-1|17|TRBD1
CATSDPGRTGAKNIQYF
TGTGCCACCAGTGATCCAGGCAGGACAGGGGCTAAAAACATTCAGTACTTC
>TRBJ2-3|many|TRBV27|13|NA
CASSLSRPDTQYF
TGTGCCAGCAGTTTATCTAGGCCAGATACGCAGTATTTT
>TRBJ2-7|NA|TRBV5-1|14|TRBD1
CASSAGTGWYEQYF
TGCGCCAGCAGCGCCGGGACAGGGTGGTACGAGCAGTACTTC